This TCR beta chain was retrieved from a study of OX40 agonist ivuxolimab in advanced cancers. Study context: The dose-escalation group included hepatocellular carcinoma, melanoma, renal cell carcinoma and head and neck cancer. A partial response was reached by three patients: one with hepatocellular carcinoma and two with cutaneous melanoma.

Sequencing used immunoSEQ multiplex PCR; TCRdb keeps in-frame clones, though not all of them. The table includes some 44,000 clones, roughly four fifths detected once. CDR3 length equals 17 residues. V shed 5 bases, J shed 7 bases, and the junction held 15 bases outside the gene matches. Germline V gives CDR1 SGHAT, CDR2 FQNNGV. Remarks on this clone: Its antigen is unidentified.

Study conclusions and caveats: In CD8+ T cells, expanded clones were on average more numerous than in CD4+.

The genes are TRBV11-2 and TRBJ2-7, with 12 bases aligning to TRBD1. The receptor was derived from an adult with an advanced solid tumor such as melanoma, head and neck, liver or kidney cancer. This sample comprised CD4+ or CD8+ T cells sorted from blood, obtained in a trial of the OX40 agonist ivuxolimab. CDR3 nucleotide sequence: TGTGCCAGCAGCCTTTCGGAGGCGGGACAGGGGGCGTTTGAGCAGTACTTC. Its protein is CASSLSEAGQGAFEQYF.